This T cell receptor beta chain appears in the sequencing data of a study of T-cell memory formation after mild COVID-19. CDR3 length: 13 amino acids. Germline CDR1 ENHRY, CDR2 SYGVKD. TCRdb reanalysed the 5' RACE reads using MiXCR and keeps one entry per CDR3 protein. The sample lists 250,000 to 350,000 distinct CDR3 sequences; about 16% were seen once. The chain joins TRBV10-3 to TRBJ1-4; no reliable D call. The sample taken for sequencing was PBMCs or a T cell subset sorted from them (not recorded which). This TCR was sampled from a man aged 18 to 29 who had mild COVID-19 (a few samples of this study predate the infection). Cell type and time point are not known. CDR3 sequence reads: CASQVGSSEKLFF. CDR3 coding DNA: TGTGCTTCTCAAGTGGGGAGTTCCGAAAAACTGTTTTTT.